Each of the 18 T cell receptor beta chains below was sequenced from the same sample in a study of cytomegalovirus exposure and HLA in healthy donors. The study ran its PCR with 60 Vbeta and 13 Jbeta primers. This table comes from immunoSEQ multiplex PCR, and its TCRdb copy is limited to in-frame clones, with some not included. The data contain fewer than 150,000 clones, approximately 83% of them singletons. Sequenced sample: PBMCs. The receptors stem from a man between 35 and 55 years old in good health and CMV-seropositive.

On this clone itself: Other DNA sequences of this sample code for an identical CDR3. The gene calls are TRBV5-1 and TRBJ2-3; 7 bases match TRBD2. V shed 0 bases and J 2 bases; nucleotides not matched to a gene: 6. Germline loops: CDR1 SGHRS, CDR2 YFSETQ. This CDR3 is 16 amino acids long. CDR3 protein: CASSLAVGGNTDTQYF. DNA for the CDR3: TGCGCCAGCAGCTTGGCCGTGGGGGGGAACACAGATACGCAGTATTTT.

The chain has TRBV18 and TRBJ2-3, with D maybe TRBD2 (6 bases). The V gene lost 6 bases and the J gene lost 1 base, with 17 bases spanning the gap. Germline CDR1 reads KGHSH; CDR2 reads LQKENI. The length of the CDR3 is 16 residues. The CDR3 is CASSLRGIRGTDTQYF. The CDR3 DNA sequence: TGTGCCAGCTCTCTCCGGGGGATCCGTGGCACAGATACGCAGTATTTT.

The V call is TRBV5-4, the J call TRBJ2-7; D might be TRBD2 (7 bases). The CDR3 consists of 13 residues. Germline CDR1 is SGHNT and CDR2 is YYREEE (reference sequence). Trimming left V 0 bases short and J 6 bases short, with 10 bases between. DNA of the CDR3: TGTGCCAGCAGCTTGGCTGCGGGGGCCGAGCAGTACTTC. This translates into CASSLAAGAEQYF.

The chain is built from TRBV27 and TRBJ2-2; tentatively, D is TRBD2 (6 bases). V lost 3 bases, J lost 1 base, and 18 bases lay in between. This CDR3 comprises 18 residues. Germline loops: CDR1 MNHEY, CDR2 SMNVEV (reference sequence). This chain's CDR3 is CASSFGLSGLLNTGELFF. Written as DNA, the CDR3 is TGTGCCAGCAGTTTCGGACTCTCGGGACTCCTGAACACCGGGGAGCTGTTTTTT.

The chain recombines TRBV13 with TRBJ2-1, with 9 bases fitting TRBD2. Germline CDR1 reads PRHDT; CDR2 reads FYEKMQ (reference sequence). The CDR3 loop spans 15 amino acids. The V segment lost 0 bases and the J segment 7 bases; nucleotides outside the gene matches: 4. The CDR3 DNA sequence: TGTGCCAGCAGCTTAGGACTAGCGGGTTTGAATGAGCAGTTCTTC. It encodes CASSLGLAGLNEQFF.

The V and J genes are TRBV7-2 and TRBJ2-7; 8 nucleotides line up with TRBD1. The germline V gene encodes CDR1 SGHTA and CDR2 FQGNSA. The CDR3 consists of 16 residues. V dropped 6 bases and J dropped 6; count of bases not matched to a gene: 16. The CDR3 sequence: CASRLAGGIGIGEQYF. CDR3 bases: TGTGCCAGCAGACTAGCAGGGGGCATCGGGATCGGCGAGCAGTACTTC.

The chain carries TRBV19 and TRBJ2-7; TRBD2 is a possible D gene (7 bases). From germline, CDR1 is LNHDA and CDR2 SQIVND (reference sequence). This CDR3 has 15 residues. V lost 5 bases, J lost 6 bases, and 20 bases lay in between. The CDR3 coding sequence is TGTGCCAGTAGTGCCAGGGCGGGGGCTAAACTCGAGCAGTACTTC. This codes for CASSARAGAKLEQYF.

This clone was observed a single time. The chain uses TRBV13 and TRBJ2-5, with 10 bases that match TRBD2. V trimming: 4 bases; J trimming: 7 bases; junction bases outside the gene matches: 6. The CDR3 is made up of 14 amino acids. Germline V gene lookup returns CDR1 PRHDT and CDR2 FYEKMQ (reference sequence). In DNA form, the CDR3 reads TGTGCCAGCAGCTCCAGCGGGAGGGCCGGGACCCAGTACTTC. It is translated as CASSSSGRAGTQYF.

The chain has TRBV5-4 and TRBJ2-3, with TRBD2 matching 11 bases. V shed 4 bases and J 4 bases; nucleotides not matched to a gene: 2. Germline-derived CDR1 and CDR2 are SGHNT and YYREEE (reference sequence). The CDR3 consists of 14 residues. CDR3 protein: CASSKTSGADTQYF. DNA for the CDR3: TGTGCCAGCAGCAAGACTAGCGGGGCAGATACGCAGTATTTT.

The gene calls are TRBV7-9 and TRBJ2-5, with TRBD1 matching 7 bases. Germline CDR1 and CDR2: SEHNR and FQNEAQ (reference sequence). Trimming took 2 bases from V and 2 from J; bases not matched to a gene: 2. This CDR3 has 14 residues. The CDR3 sequence is CASSLMTGQETQYF. The DNA of the CDR3 is TGTGCCAGCAGCTTAATGACAGGGCAAGAGACCCAGTACTTC.

This clone was counted a few times. The chain employs TRBV10-2 and TRBJ1-1; TRBD1 matches at 7 bases. This CDR3 has 14 amino acids. V was clipped by 0 bases and J by 7 bases; unmatched bases: 5. From germline, CDR1 is WSHSY and CDR2 SAAADI. This CDR3 is CASSESRTGSEAFF. CDR3 nucleotides: TGCGCCAGCAGTGAGTCGAGGACAGGAAGTGAAGCTTTCTTT.

This clone came up many times. The chain employs TRBV2 and TRBJ1-1, with D hard to call. The CDR3 consists of 15 residues. V was trimmed by 7 bases and J by 4 bases, leaving 19 bases between them. CDR1 SNHLY and CDR2 FYNNEI come from the germline V gene. The chain's CDR3 is CASKNGSSGVTEAFF. CDR3 coding DNA: TGTGCCAGCAAAAACGGGTCCTCCGGGGTCACTGAAGCTTTCTTT.

This clone has only a few counts. The chain employs TRBV5-1 and TRBJ2-5, with 13 bases aligning to TRBD2. The DNA end is more similar to TRBJ2-7, so the J call may be wrong. The germline V gene has CDR1 SGHRS and CDR2 YFSETQ. This CDR3 is 18 amino acids long. The CDR3 bases are TGCGCCAGCAGCTTGGGAGGGACTAGCGGGACAAACCCCTACGAGCAGTACTTC. Translation gives CASSLGGTSGTNPYEQYF.

The V call is TRBV23-1, the J call TRBJ2-3; D may be TRBD1 (6 bases). TRBV23-1 is classed as an ORF, of uncertain function. This CDR3 is 15 amino acids long. V was pared by 2 bases and J by 1 base, with 10 bases between. The CDR3 sequence: CASSQARQGTDTQYF. The CDR3 coding sequence is TGCGCCAGCAGTCAAGCCAGACAGGGCACAGATACGCAGTATTTT.

This clone is a singleton in its sample. The junction and the germline gene differ at one end; a read error may be behind it. This specimen includes other DNA sequences encoding the same CDR3. V is TRBV29-1 and J is TRBJ2-2; D possibly uses TRBD1 or TRBD2 (5 bases each). This CDR3 is built from 12 residues. CDR1 and CDR2 (germline): SQVTM, ANQGSEA. The CDR3 protein is CSVAQGHGELFF. The CDR3 DNA sequence: TGTAGCGTTGCTCAGGGTCACGGGGAGCTGTTTTTT.

The chain has TRBV7-9 and TRBJ1-1; D call uncertain. CDR1 is SEHNR, CDR2 FQNEAQ, per germline (reference sequence). CDR3 length: 14 amino acids. Trimming left V 2 bases short and J 0 bases short, with 7 bases between. The CDR3 here is CASSLTTMNTEAFF. The CDR3 nucleotides are TGTGCCAGCAGCTTAACTACTATGAACACTGAAGCTTTCTTT.

The chain carries TRBV9 and TRBJ2-5, with 7 bases identical to TRBD2. The better agreement between TRBJ2-7 and the DNA end casts doubt on the J call. The CDR3 length is 15 residues. From germline, CDR1 is SGDLS and CDR2 YYNGEE. The CDR3 protein is CASSVGSGFSYEQYF. The CDR3 region has the DNA TGTGCCAGCAGCGTAGGTAGCGGGTTCTCCTACGAGCAGTACTTC.

This clone was seen only once. The J gene is TRBJ1-2, the V gene TRBV30; TRBD1 aligns across 9 bases. The CDR3 is 14 residues long. Germline V gene data show CDR1 as GTSNPN and CDR2 as SVGIG (reference sequence). With 2 bases clipped from V and 7 bases from J, the junction kept 8 bases outside the gene matches. In nucleotides, the CDR3 is TGTGCCTGGAGTATCCTACAGGGGGCAGGTGGCTACACCTTC. The encoded protein is CAWSILQGAGGYTF.